The next 22 T cell receptor beta chains were all read from a single sample in a study of T cells after posttransplantation cyclophosphamide. A marrow graft followed busulfan-fludarabine conditioning, with cyclophosphamide on days +3 and +4. Produced via immunoSEQ multiplex PCR; TCRdb's table is partial and in-frame only. Sampling found over 6,000 clones, none seen once. The specimen was PBMCs, collected after allogeneic stem cell transplant with posttransplant cyclophosphamide. These receptors all stem from a male patient in his late teens or twenties who received an allogeneic stem cell transplant from an unrelated donor, was CMV-positive, and had acute and chronic GVHD. Some T cells may have originated in the graft donor.

This clone is deemed medium-sized. The V and J genes are TRBV28 and TRBJ1-2; 8 nucleotides line up with TRBD1. The CDR3 is made up of 16 amino acids. Unmatched junction bases numbered 10, after V lost 2 bases and J lost 5 bases. CDR1 is MDHEN and CDR2 is SYDVKM in the germline V gene. The CDR3 here is CASSLKTGVFGYGYTF. The CDR3 nucleotides read TGTGCCAGCAGTTTAAAGACAGGGGTTTTCGGGTATGGCTACACCTTC.

At least ten counts were recorded for this clone. The chain employs TRBV6-1 and TRBJ2-3, with unresolved D. The V end lost 6 bases, the J end lost 0 bases, and 13 bases lay between the germline ends. The germline gives CDR1 MNHNS, CDR2 SASEGT. CDR3 length: 15 amino acids. The CDR3 DNA follows: TGTGCCAGCAGCAGAGACGCGACTAGCACAGATACGCAGTATTTT. It yields the protein CASSRDATSTDTQYF.

This clone was observed at least ten times. The genes are TRBV5-1 and TRBJ2-3; 7 positions agree with TRBD2. V dropped 4 bases and J dropped 2; count of bases not matched to a gene: 13. The CDR3 contains 17 residues. Germline V gene sequence: CDR1 SGHRS, CDR2 YFSETQ. The CDR3 protein is CASSALGVAGPTDTQYF. In DNA, the CDR3 is TGCGCCAGCAGCGCTTTGGGGGTAGCGGGTCCCACAGATACGCAGTATTTT.

At least ten counts were recorded for this clone. This chain uses TRBV6-1 with TRBJ1-4; D is undetermined. The CDR3 is 16 amino acids. Germline values: CDR1 MNHNS, CDR2 SASEGT. V was trimmed by 0 bases and J by 5 bases, leaving 13 bases between them. The CDR3 DNA reads as TGTGCCAGCAGTGAAGCGAGTCGGGGAGGGAATGAAAAACTGTTTTTT. This encodes CASSEASRGGNEKLFF.

By share, this clone counts as medium-sized. The chain couples TRBV29-1 to TRBJ2-2, with 8 bases that match TRBD1. Germline V CDR1 and CDR2: SQVTM, ANQGSEA. V lost 4 bases to trimming and J lost 3 bases; unmatched junction nucleotides: 1. CDR3 length: 13 amino acids. The CDR3 protein is CSVVQGDTGELFF. The CDR3 region has the DNA TGCAGCGTTGTACAGGGGGACACCGGGGAGCTGTTTTTT.

This clone has ten or more counts. The chain carries TRBV6-1 and TRBJ1-1, with TRBD1 matching 7 bases. CDR1 and CDR2 from the germline V gene are MNHNS and SASEGT. The V gene end was trimmed by 11 bases and the J gene end by 0 bases; junction bases not matched to a gene: 6. The CDR3 has 13 amino acids. CDR3 amino acids: CAVPDRMNTEAFF. The CDR3 coding sequence is TGTGCCGTACCGGACAGGATGAACACTGAAGCTTTCTTT.

This clone is categorized as medium-sized. The gene calls are TRBV10-1 and TRBJ1-1; no reliable D call. The CDR3 runs to 14 residues. V was pared by 6 bases and J by 0 bases, with 11 bases between. From germline, CDR1 is WNHNN and CDR2 SYGVQD (reference sequence). CDR3 amino acids: CASSSADMNTEAFF. In nucleotides, the CDR3 is TGCGCCAGCAGCTCGGCCGACATGAACACTGAAGCTTTCTTT.

The table lists this clone with many counts. J is TRBJ2-3 and V is TRBV18; perhaps TRBD2 as D (5 bases). Germline CDR1 reads KGHSH; CDR2 reads LQKENI. There are 13 residues in the CDR3. Trimming left V 0 bases short and J 6 bases short, with 7 bases between. The CDR3 spells CASSPPPGDTQYF. The CDR3 bases are TGTGCCAGCTCACCACCCCCGGGGGATACGCAGTATTTT.

In its sample, this clone is medium-sized (0.01 to 0.1%). The chain links TRBV15 to TRBJ1-2; 8 bases are a match to TRBD1. Germline V lookup: CDR1 LNHNV, CDR2 YYDKDF (reference sequence). The CDR3 spans 16 residues. V gave up 0 bases and J gave up 6 bases; unmatched junction bases: 9. This chain's CDR3 is CATSRDWEDRDHGYTF. The DNA of the CDR3 is TGTGCCACCAGCAGAGATTGGGAGGACAGGGACCATGGCTACACCTTC.

This clone showed up many times. The V call is TRBV5-6, the J call TRBJ1-5; D perhaps matches TRBD1 (5 bases). Germline V gene lookup returns CDR1 SGHDT and CDR2 YYEEEE. This CDR3 has 15 residues. V dropped 5 bases and J dropped 0 bases, with 12 bases sitting between them. For the CDR3, the DNA is TGTGCCAGCAGTCGACAGCTGAATAGCAATCAGCCCCAGCATTTT. Translating gives CASSRQLNSNQPQHF.

Ten or more counts support this clone. The junction departs from the called germline gene at one end, perhaps through a read error. V usage is TRBV7-7 and J usage is TRBJ2-1, with D unresolved. The CDR3 runs to 15 residues. From germline, CDR1 is SSHAT and CDR2 FNYEAQ (reference sequence). The CDR3 coding sequence is TGTGCTAGCAGTCCGACGGGTTATTCCTACAATGAGCAGTTCTTC. Translated, it gives CASSPTGYSYNEQFF. Combining the CDR3 with reference TRBV7-7 and TRBJ2-1 gives the whole variable domain GAGVSQSPRYKVTKRGQDVTLRCDPISSHATLYWYQQALGQGPEFLTYFNYEAQPDKSGLPSDRFSAERPEGSISTLTIQRTEQRDSAMYRCASSPTGYSYNEQFFGPGTRLTVL.

The table lists this clone with many counts. The chain links TRBV13 to TRBJ1-4, with a possible D match to TRBD1 (5 bases). CDR1 is PRHDT and CDR2 is FYEKMQ in the germline V gene (reference sequence). The CDR3 loop spans 15 amino acids. Trimming took 5 bases from V and 6 from J, leaving 16 bases between them. The CDR3 nucleotides are TGTGCCAGCAGCCTTTCGACCTTAGGGGATGAAAAACTGTTTTTT. Translating it yields CASSLSTLGDEKLFF.

This clone was seen ten or more times. This rearrangement joins TRBV7-9 to TRBJ1-4; possibly TRBD1 for D (5 bases). The CDR3 spans 15 residues. Germline CDR1 is SEHNR and CDR2 is FQNEAQ (reference sequence). The V end was cut by 1 base, the J end by 8 bases, with 14 bases between. The CDR3 reads CASSLGGGAFEKLFF. CDR3 DNA: TGTGCCAGCAGCTTAGGAGGTGGGGCGTTCGAAAAACTGTTTTTT.

This clone came up many times. This sequence joins TRBV6-5 and TRBJ2-5; TRBD1 aligns across 7 bases. The V segment lost 8 bases and the J segment 5 bases; nucleotides outside the gene matches: 11. CDR3 length: 14 amino acids. CDR1 is MNHEY and CDR2 is SVGAGI in the germline V gene. In nucleotides, the CDR3 is TGTGCCAGCGGGGACCCGACAGGGATGGAGACCCAGTACTTC. This codes for CASGDPTGMETQYF.

This clone appeared many times. This sequence joins TRBV30 and TRBJ1-2, with no clear D. This CDR3 spans 14 amino acids. V shed 3 bases and J shed 4 bases, with 15 bases lying between them. Germline CDR1 reads GTSNPN; CDR2 reads SVGIG (reference sequence). The CDR3: CAWSWSSSGYGYTF. In DNA, the CDR3 is TGTGCCTGGAGCTGGTCCTCTAGCGGCTATGGCTACACCTTC.

This clone was detected ten times or more. The rearrangement joins TRBV7-9 to TRBJ2-4; possibly TRBD2 for D (6 bases). V lost 5 bases to trimming and J lost 1 base, with 15 bases between them. The CDR3 covers 16 residues. Looked up from germline, CDR1 is SEHNR and CDR2 is FQNEAQ (reference sequence). The CDR3 is CASSDWDSGAKNIQYF. In nucleotides, the CDR3 is TGTGCCAGCAGCGATTGGGACTCAGGGGCCAAAAACATTCAGTACTTC.

This clone has ten or more counts. This sequence joins TRBV5-1 and TRBJ2-5; 9 nucleotides match TRBD1. Germline trimming cut 4 bases from V and 4 bases from J; bases unmatched to any gene: 8. The germline gives CDR1 SGHRS, CDR2 YFSETQ. CDR3 length: 15 residues. The CDR3 reads CASSRLDRGVETQYF. The CDR3, as DNA: TGCGCCAGCAGCCGCCTCGACAGGGGGGTAGAGACCCAGTACTTC.

There are many counts of this clone. This chain uses TRBV6-5 with TRBJ2-7, with TRBD1 matching 10 bases. The CDR3 extends over 15 amino acids. V lost 6 bases, J lost 1 base, and 6 bases stayed unmatched. Germline CDR1 and CDR2: MNHEY and SVGAGI. The CDR3 nucleotides are TGTGCCAGCAGCAGGGACAGGGGAGTATCCTACGAGCAGTACTTC. Amino acids: CASSRDRGVSYEQYF.

By sample fraction, this clone is medium-sized (0.01 to 0.1%). The rearrangement links TRBV19 to TRBJ1-1; 9 bases match TRBD1. The V segment lost 7 bases and the J segment 3 bases; nucleotides outside the gene matches: 3. CDR1 is LNHDA, CDR2 SQIVND, per germline (reference sequence). The CDR3 consists of 13 residues. CDR3 sequence (DNA): TGTGCCAGTAAGGGACAGGGCCACACTGAAGCTTTCTTT. This codes for CASKGQGHTEAFF.

In this sample, this clone turned up many times. The sample carries other DNA sequences with the same CDR3. This rearrangement joins TRBV15 to TRBJ1-1, with TRBD1 identical over 12 bases. Germline CDR1 reads LNHNV; CDR2 reads YYDKDF (reference sequence). Trimming removed 3 bases from V and 5 bases from J; junction bases left unmatched: 10. This CDR3 spans 17 amino acids. DNA for the CDR3: TGTGCCACCAGCAGGCTCGGGACAGGGGGCAAGCGGACTGAAGCTTTCTTT. Protein product: CATSRLGTGGKRTEAFF.

V gene TRBV27 combines with J gene TRBJ2-5; the D gene is possibly TRBD1 (5 bases). This CDR3 region has 16 residues. Trimming removed 6 bases at V and 0 bases at J, with 17 bases between. From germline, CDR1 is MNHEY and CDR2 SMNVEV (reference sequence). Here the CDR3 reads CASSHAPGPHQETQYF. The DNA for the CDR3 is TGTGCCAGCAGCCATGCCCCAGGGCCCCACCAAGAGACCCAGTACTTC.

This clone was detected ten times or more. The chain carries TRBV19 and TRBJ2-3; D may be TRBD2 (5 bases). V lost 3 bases, J lost 6 bases, and 13 bases lay in between. CDR3 size: 14 residues. Germline CDR1 LNHDA, CDR2 SQIVND (reference sequence). CDR3 DNA: TGTGCCAGTAGTATGCCCCAGAGAGGGGATACGCAGTATTTT. Amino acids: CASSMPQRGDTQYF.